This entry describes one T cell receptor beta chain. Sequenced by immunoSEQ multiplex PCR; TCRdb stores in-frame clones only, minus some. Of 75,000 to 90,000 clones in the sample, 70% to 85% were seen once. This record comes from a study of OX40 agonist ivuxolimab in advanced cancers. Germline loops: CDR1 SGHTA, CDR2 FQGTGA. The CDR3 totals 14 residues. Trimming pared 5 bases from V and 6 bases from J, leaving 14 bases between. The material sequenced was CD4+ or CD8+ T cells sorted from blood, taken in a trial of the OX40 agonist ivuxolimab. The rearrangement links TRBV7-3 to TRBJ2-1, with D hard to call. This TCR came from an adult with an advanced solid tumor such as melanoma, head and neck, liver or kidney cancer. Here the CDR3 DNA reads TGTGCCAGCAGCCTGATGGACGGATCCAATGAGCAGTTCTTC. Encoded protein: CASSLMDGSNEQFF.